The clone carrying this T cell receptor beta chain came up once. Antigen unknown. Germline V gene data show CDR1 as SGHRS and CDR2 as YFSETQ. The CDR3 loop spans 15 amino acids. The V segment lost 1 base and the J segment 1 base; nucleotides outside the gene matches: 3. The PCR employed 60 Vbeta primers together with 13 Jbeta primers. Sequencing was performed with immunoSEQ multiplex PCR; in TCRdb, only in-frame clones are kept and a portion is missing. The sample includes about 130,000 clones, around 77% of them seen just once. This entry belongs to a study of cytomegalovirus exposure and HLA in healthy donors. The overall study: A preliminary data release comprised tens of millions of unique TCRs obtained from HLA-typed donors.

Study-wide results and limits: Immune exposure information comprised only CMV serostatus. The study put 150 to 200 TCR beta chains on its list as cytomegalovirus-associated.

Healthy individuals who donated bone marrow served as the donors. The sequencing sample was made of PBMCs. The TCR comes from an older woman in good health and CMV-seronegative. This chain uses TRBV5-1 with TRBJ2-7; 9 bases line up with TRBD1. DNA of the CDR3: TGCGCCAGCAGCTTGCCCGGGACAGGGTCCTACGAGCAGTACTTC. This translates into CASSLPGTGSYEQYF.